This T cell receptor (beta chain) came from a study of blood T cell repertoires in COVID-19. Study-wide context: Acute-phase and convalescent COVID-19 samples originated in the United States, Italy and Spain.

How the authors handled the data: Estimates of nucleated cell counts were drawn from the amplification of reference gene primers. Sequencing was performed with immunoSEQ multiplex PCR; in TCRdb, only in-frame clones are kept and a portion is missing. D and trimming were read from the DNA, whereas the V and J calls and clone size are those reported in that table. Altogether about 160,000 clones are present, more than 80% being singletons, with the ten largest covering roughly 2.8%. CDR1 SNHLY and CDR2 FYNNEI come from the germline V gene. The length of the CDR3 is 11 residues. Trimming left V 8 bases short and J 5 bases short, with 9 bases between.

This sequence originates from a man aged 55-75 years with acute or convalescent COVID-19. Sample: peripheral blood. The chain links TRBV2 to TRBJ2-5; D is uncertain. The CDR3 loop is CASESLETQYF. The CDR3 DNA reads as TGTGCCAGCGAGTCCCTGGAGACCCAGTACTTC.